This T cell receptor beta chain was identified in a study of human CD8 memory T cell subsets. Notes on this clonotype: Its antigen is currently unknown.

The study used negative magnetic separation to enrich total CD8+ T cells. The source of the RNA was duplicate vials containing fewer than 180,000 sorted CD8+ T cells for each subset. The CDR3 contains 15 residues. The germline V gene has CDR1 LNHNV and CDR2 YYDKDF (reference sequence). Libraries targeted TCR beta using 5' RACE with UMIs. TCRdb reprocessed the 5' RACE reads; each CDR3 protein has one entry and no DNA is given. This sample's table reports some 10,000 distinct CDR3 sequences. Whole-study findings and limits: Measured by normalized Shannon-Wiener diversity, stem-like memory and precursor exhausted T cells were similarly high in diversity, which was not the case for effector memory cells.

The receptor's source is a human donor in good health. The rearrangement uses TRBV15 and TRBJ2-7. Sequencing used CD8+ stem-like memory T cells (TSCM and TCM) sorted from PBMCs. Subset specified: stem-like memory CD8 T cells (TSTEM), CCR7+ PD-1- TIGIT-. The CDR3 sequence is CATSIQRETSYEQYF.